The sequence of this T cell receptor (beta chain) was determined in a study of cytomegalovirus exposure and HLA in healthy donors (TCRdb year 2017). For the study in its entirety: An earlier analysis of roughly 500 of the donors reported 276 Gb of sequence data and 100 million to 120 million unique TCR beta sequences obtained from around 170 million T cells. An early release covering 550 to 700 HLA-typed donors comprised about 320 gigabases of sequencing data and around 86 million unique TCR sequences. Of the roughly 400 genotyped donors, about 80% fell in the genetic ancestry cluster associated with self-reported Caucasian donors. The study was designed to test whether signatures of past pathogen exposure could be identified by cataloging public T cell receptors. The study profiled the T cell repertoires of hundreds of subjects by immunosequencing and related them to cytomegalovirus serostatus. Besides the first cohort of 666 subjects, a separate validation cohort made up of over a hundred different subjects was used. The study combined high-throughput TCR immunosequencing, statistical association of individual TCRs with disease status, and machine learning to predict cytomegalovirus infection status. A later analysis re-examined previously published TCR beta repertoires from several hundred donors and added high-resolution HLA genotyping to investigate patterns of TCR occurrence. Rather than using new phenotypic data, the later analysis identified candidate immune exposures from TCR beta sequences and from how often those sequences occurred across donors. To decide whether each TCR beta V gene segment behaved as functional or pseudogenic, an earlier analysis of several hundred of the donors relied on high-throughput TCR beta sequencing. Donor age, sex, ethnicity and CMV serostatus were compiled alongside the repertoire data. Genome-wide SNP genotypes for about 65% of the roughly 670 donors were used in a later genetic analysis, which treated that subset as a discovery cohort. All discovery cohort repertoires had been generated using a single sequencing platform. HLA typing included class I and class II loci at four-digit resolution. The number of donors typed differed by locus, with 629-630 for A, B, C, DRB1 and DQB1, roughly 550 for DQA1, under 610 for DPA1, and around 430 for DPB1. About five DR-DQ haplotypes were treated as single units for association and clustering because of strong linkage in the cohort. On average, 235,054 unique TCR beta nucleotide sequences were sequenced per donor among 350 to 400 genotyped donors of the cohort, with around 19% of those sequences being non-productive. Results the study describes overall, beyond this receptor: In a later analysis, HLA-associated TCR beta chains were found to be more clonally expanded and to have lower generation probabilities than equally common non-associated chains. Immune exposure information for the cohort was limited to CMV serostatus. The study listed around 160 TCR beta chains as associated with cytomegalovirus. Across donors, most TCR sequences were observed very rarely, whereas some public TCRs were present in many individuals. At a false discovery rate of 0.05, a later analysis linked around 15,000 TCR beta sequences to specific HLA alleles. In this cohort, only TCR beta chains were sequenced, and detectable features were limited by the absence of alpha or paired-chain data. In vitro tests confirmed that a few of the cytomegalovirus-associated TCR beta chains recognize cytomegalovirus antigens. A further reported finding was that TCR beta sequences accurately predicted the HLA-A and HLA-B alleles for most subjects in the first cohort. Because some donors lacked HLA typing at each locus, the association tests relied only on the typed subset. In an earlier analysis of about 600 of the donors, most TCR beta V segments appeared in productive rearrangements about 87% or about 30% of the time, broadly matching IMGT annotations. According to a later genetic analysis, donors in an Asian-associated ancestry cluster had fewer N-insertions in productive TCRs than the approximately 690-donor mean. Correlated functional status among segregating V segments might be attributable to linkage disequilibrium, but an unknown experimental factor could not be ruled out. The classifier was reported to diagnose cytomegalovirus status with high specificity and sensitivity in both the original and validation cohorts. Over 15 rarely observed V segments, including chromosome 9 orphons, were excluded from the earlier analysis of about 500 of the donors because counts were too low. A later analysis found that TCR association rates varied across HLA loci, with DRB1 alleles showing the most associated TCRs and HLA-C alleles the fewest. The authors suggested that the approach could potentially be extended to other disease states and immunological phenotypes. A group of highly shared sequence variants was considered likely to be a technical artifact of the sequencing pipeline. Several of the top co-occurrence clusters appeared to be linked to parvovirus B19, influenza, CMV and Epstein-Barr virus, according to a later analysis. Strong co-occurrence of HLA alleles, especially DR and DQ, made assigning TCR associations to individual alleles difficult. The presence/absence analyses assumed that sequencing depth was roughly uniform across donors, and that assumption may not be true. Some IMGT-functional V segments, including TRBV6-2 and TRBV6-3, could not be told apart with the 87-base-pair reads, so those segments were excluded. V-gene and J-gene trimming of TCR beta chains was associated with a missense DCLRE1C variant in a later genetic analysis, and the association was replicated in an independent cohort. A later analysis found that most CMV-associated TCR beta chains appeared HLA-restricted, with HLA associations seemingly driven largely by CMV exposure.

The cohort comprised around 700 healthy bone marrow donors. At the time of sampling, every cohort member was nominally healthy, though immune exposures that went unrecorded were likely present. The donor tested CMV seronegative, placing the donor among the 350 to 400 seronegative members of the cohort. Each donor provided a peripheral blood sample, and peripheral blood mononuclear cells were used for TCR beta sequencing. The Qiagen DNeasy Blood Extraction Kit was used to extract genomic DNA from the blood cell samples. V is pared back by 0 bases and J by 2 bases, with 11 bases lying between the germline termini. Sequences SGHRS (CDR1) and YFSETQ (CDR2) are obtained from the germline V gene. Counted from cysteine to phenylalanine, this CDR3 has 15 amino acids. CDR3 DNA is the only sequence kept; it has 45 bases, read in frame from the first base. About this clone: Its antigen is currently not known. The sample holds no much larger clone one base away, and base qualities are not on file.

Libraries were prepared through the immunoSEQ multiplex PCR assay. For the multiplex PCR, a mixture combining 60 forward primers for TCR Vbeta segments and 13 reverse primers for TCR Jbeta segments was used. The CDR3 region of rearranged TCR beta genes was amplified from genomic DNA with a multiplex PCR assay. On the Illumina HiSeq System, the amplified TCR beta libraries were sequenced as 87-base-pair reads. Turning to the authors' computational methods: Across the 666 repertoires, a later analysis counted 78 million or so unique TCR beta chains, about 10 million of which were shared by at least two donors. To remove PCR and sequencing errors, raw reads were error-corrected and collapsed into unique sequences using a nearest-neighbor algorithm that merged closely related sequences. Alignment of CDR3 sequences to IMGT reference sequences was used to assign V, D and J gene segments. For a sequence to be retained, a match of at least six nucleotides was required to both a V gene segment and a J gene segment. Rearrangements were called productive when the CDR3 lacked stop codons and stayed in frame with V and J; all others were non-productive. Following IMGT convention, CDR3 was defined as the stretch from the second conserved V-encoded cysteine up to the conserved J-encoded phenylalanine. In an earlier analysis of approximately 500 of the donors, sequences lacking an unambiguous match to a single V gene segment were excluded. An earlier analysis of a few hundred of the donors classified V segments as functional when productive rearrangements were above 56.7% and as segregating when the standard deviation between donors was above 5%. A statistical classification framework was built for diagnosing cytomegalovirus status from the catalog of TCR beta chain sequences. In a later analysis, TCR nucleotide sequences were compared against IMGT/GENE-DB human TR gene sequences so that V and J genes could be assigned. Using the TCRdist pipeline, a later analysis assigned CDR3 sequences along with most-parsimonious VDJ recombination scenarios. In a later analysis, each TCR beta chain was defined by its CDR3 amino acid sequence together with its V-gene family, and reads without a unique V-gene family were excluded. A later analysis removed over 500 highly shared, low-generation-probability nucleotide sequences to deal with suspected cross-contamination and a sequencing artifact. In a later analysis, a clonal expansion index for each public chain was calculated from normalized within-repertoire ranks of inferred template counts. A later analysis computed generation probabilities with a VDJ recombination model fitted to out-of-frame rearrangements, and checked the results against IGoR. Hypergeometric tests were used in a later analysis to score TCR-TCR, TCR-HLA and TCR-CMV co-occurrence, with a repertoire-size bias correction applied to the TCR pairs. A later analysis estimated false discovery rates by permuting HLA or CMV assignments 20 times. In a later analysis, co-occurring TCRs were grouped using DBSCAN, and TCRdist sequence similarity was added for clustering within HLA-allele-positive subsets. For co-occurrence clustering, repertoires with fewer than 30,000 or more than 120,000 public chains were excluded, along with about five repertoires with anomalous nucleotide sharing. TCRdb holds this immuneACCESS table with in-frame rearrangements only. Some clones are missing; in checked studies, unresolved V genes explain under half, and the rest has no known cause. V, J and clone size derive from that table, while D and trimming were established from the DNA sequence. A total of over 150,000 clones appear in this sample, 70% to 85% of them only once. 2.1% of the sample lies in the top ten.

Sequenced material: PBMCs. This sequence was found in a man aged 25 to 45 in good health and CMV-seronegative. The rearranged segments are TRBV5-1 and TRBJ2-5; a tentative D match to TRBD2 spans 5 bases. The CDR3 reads CASSLAPGIQETQYF. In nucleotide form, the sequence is TGCGCCAGCAGCTTGGCTCCGGGGATTCAAGAGACCCAGTACTTC.